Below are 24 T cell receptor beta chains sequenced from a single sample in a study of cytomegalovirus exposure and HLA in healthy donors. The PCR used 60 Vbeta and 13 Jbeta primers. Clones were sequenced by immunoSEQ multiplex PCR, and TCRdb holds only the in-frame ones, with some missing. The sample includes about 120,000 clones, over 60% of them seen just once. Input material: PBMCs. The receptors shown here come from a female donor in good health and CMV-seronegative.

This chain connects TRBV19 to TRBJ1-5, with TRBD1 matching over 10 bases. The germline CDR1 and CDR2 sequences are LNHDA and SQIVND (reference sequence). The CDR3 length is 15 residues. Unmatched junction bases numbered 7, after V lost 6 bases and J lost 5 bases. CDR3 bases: TGTGCCAGTAGATCAGTAGGGACAGGGGATCAGCCCCAGCATTTT. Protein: CASRSVGTGDQPQHF.

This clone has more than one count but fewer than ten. The CDR3 region has the DNA TGTGCCAGCAGTTACTGGGACAGGGGAGGGTCACCCCTCCACTTT. This sequence encodes CASSYWDRGGSPLHF. This chain connects TRBV6-5 to TRBJ1-6, with TRBD1 identical over 10 bases. The CDR3 is 15 residues long. The germline gives CDR1 MNHEY, CDR2 SVGAGI. V lost 1 base, J lost 10 bases, and 4 bases stayed unmatched.

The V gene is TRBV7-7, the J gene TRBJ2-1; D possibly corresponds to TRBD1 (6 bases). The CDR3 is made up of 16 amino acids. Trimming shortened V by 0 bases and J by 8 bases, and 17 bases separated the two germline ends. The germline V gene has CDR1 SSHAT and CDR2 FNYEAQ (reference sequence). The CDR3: CASSLALGATRDEQFF. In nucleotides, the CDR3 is TGTGCCAGCAGCTTAGCGCTGGGGGCCACGAGGGATGAGCAGTTCTTC.

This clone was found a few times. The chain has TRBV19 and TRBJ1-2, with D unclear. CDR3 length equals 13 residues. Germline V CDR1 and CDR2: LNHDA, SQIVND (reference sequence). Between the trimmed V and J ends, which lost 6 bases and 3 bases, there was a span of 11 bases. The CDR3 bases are TGTGCCAGTAGCCTTAATACTGACTATGGCTACACCTTC. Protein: CASSLNTDYGYTF.

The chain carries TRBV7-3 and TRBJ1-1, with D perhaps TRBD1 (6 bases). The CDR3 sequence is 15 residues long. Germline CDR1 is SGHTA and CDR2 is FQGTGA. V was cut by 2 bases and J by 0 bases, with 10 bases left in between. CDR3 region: CASSLETGLNTEAFF. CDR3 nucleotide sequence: TGTGCCAGCAGCTTAGAAACAGGGCTGAACACTGAAGCTTTCTTT.

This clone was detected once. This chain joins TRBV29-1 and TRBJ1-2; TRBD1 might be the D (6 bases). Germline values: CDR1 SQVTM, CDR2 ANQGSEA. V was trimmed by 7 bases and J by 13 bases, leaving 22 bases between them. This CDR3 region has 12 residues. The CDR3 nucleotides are TGCAGCGCCCGGCCCGAGGGGGGGCAGTGCACCTTC. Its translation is CSARPEGGQCTF.

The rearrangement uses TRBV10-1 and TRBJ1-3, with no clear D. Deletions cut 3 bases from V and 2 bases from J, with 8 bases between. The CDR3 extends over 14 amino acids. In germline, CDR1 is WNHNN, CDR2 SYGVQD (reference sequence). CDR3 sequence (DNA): TGCGCCAGCAGTGATTTGGCGGCTGGAAACACCATATATTTT. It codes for CASSDLAAGNTIYF.

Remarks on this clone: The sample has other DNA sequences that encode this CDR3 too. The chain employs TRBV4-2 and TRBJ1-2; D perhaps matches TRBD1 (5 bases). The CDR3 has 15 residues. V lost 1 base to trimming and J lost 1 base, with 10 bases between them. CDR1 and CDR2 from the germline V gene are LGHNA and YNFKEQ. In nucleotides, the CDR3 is TGTGCCAGCAGCCAAGCCGGGACTGATAACTATGGCTACACCTTC. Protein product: CASSQAGTDNYGYTF.

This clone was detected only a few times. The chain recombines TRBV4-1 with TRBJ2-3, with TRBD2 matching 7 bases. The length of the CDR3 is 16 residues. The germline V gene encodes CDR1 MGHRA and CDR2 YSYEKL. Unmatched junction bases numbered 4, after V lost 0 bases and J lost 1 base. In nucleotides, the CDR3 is TGCGCCAGCAGCCAAGAGCGGGGGATGCGCACAGATACGCAGTATTTT. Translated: CASSQERGMRTDTQYF.

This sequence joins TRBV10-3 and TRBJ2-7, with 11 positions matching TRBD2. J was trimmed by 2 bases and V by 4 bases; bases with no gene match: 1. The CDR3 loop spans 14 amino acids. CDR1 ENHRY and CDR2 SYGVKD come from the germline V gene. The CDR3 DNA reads TGTGCCATCAGTGTGGGACTAGCGGCCTACGAGCAGTACTTC. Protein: CAISVGLAAYEQYF.

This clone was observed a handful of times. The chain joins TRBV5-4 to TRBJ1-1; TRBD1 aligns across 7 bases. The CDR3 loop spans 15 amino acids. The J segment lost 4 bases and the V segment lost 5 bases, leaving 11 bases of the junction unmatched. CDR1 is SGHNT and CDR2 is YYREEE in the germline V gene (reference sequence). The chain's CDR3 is CASRASISGGTEAFF. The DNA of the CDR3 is TGTGCCAGCAGGGCTTCGATTTCAGGGGGCACTGAAGCTTTCTTT.

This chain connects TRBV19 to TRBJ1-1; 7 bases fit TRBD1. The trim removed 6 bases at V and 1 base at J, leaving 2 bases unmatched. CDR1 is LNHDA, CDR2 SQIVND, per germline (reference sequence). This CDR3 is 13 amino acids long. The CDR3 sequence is CASSHRGNTEAFF. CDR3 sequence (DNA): TGTGCCAGTAGCCACAGGGGGAACACTGAAGCTTTCTTT.

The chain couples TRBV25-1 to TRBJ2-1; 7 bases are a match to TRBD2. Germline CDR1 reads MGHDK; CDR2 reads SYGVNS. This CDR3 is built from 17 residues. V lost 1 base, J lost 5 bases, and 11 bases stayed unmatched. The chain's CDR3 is CASSESFFGGTHNEQFF. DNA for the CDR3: TGTGCCAGCAGTGAATCCTTTTTCGGGGGGACGCACAATGAGCAGTTCTTC.

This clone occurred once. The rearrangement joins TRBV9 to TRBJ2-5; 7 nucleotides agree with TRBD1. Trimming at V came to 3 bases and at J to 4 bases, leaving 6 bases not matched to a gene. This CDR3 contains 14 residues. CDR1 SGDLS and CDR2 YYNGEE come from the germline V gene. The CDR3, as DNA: TGTGCCAGCAGCGGACCGGGACAGTTAGAGACCCAGTACTTC. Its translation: CASSGPGQLETQYF.

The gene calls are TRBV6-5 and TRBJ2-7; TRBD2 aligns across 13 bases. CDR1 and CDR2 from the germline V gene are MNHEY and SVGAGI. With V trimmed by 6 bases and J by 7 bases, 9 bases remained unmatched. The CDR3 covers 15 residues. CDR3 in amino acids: CASRATSGGGQEQYF. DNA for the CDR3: TGTGCCAGCAGGGCAACTAGCGGGGGGGGACAAGAGCAGTACTTC.

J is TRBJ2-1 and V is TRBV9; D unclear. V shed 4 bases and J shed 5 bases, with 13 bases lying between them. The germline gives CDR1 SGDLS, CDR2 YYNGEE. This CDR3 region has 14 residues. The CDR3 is CASSSQVNNNEQFF. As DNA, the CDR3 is TGTGCCAGCAGCTCCCAGGTGAACAACAATGAGCAGTTCTTC.

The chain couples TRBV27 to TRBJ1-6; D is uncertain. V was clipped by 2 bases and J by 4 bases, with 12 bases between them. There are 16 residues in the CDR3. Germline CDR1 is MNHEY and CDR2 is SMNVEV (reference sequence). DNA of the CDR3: TGTGCCAGCAGTTTAGAGGCCCCTTCGTATAATTCACCCCTCCACTTT. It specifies CASSLEAPSYNSPLHF.

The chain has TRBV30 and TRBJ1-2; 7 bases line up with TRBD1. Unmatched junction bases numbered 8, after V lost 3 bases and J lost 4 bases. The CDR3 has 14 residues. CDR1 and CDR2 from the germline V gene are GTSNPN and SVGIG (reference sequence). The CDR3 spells CAWRPRTGLYGYTF. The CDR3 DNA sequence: TGTGCCTGGAGGCCCCGGACAGGTCTCTATGGCTACACCTTC.

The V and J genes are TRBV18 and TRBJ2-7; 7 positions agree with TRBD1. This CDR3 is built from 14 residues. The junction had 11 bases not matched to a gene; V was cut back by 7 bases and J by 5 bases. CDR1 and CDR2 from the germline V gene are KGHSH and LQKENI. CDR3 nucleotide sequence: TGTGCCAGCTACGGAGGTTCAGGGGGAAACGAGCAGTACTTC. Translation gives CASYGGSGGNEQYF.

CDR3 sequence: CATKGIGQRHTGELFF. In nucleotides, the CDR3 is TGTGCCACCAAGGGAATAGGACAGAGACACACCGGGGAGCTGTTTTTT. The V and J genes are TRBV15 and TRBJ2-2, with a weak D call TRBD1 (6 bases). V lost 7 bases and J 3 bases, leaving 18 bases between the germline ends. The CDR3 runs to 16 residues. In germline, CDR1 is LNHNV, CDR2 YYDKDF (reference sequence).

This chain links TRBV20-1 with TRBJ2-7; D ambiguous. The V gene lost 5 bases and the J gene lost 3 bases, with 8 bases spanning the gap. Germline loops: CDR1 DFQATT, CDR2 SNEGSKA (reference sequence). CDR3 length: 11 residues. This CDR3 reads CSAPQVYEQYF. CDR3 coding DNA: TGCAGTGCTCCTCAGGTCTACGAGCAGTACTTC.

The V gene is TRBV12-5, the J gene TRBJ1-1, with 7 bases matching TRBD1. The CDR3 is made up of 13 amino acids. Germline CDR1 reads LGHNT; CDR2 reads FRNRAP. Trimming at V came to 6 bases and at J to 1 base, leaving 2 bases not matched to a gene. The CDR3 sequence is CASGRGRNTEAFF. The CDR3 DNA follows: TGTGCTAGTGGAAGGGGGCGGAACACTGAAGCTTTCTTT.

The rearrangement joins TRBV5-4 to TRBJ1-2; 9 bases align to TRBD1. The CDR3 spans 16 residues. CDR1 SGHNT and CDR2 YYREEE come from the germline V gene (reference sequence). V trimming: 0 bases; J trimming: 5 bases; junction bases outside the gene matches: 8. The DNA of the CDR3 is TGTGCCAGCAGCTTGGGCTTTAGGGACAGGGTTTATGGCTACACCTTC. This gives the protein CASSLGFRDRVYGYTF.

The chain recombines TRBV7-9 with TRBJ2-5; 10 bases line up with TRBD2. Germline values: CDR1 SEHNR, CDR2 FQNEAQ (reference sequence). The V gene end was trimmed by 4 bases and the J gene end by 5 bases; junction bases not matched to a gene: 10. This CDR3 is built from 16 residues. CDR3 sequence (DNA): TGTGCCAGCAGCTCAGCTAGCGGGGGCCCGCGGGAGACCCAGTACTTC. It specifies CASSSASGGPRETQYF.